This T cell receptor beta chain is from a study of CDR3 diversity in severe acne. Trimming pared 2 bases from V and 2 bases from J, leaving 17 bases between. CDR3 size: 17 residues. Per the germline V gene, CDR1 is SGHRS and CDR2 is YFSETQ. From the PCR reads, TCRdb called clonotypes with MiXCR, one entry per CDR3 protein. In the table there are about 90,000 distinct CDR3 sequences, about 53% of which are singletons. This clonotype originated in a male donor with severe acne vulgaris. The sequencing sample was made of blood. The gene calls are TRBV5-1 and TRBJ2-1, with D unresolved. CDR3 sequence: CASSFRPPRSPYNEQFF. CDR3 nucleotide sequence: TGCGCCAGCAGCTTTAGACCCCCCAGGAGCCCCTACAATGAGCAGTTCTTC.